This T cell receptor beta chain was sequenced in a study of cytomegalovirus exposure and HLA in healthy donors. The donors were members of the validation cohort, which comprised under 150 subjects and was separate from the first cohort of some 680 subjects. As concerns this clone: Its antigen is as yet unknown.

TCRdb's copy holds only in-frame clones and misses some; the assay was immunoSEQ multiplex PCR. The table lists 150,000 to 200,000 clones, about 80% of them singletons. Per the germline V gene, CDR1 is SGHTA and CDR2 is FQGNSA. The CDR3 runs to 13 residues. The V end lost 5 bases, the J end lost 1 base, and 8 bases lay between the germline ends. Study-wide results and limits: Three chains tied to CMV proved CMV antigen-specific in vitro. Clusters of TCRs from the first cohort tended to co-occur in the roughly 120 validation repertoires (as a later analysis found).

Sequencing input: PBMCs. This TCR came from a man in his late teens or twenties in good health and CMV-seropositive. The rearrangement joins TRBV7-2 to TRBJ1-2; no firm D call. CDR3 residues: CASSPRVNYGYTF. CDR3 DNA: TGTGCCAGCAGCCCCCGTGTTAACTATGGCTACACCTTC.